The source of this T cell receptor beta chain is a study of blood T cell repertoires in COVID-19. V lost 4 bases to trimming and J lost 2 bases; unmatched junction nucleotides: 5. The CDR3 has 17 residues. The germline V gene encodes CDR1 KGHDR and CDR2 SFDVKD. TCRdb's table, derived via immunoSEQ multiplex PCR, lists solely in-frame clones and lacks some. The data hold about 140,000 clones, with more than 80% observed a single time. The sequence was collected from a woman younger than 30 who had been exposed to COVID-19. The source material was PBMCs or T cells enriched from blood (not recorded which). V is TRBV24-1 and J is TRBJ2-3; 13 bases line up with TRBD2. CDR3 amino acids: CATSDPGTSGNTDTQYF. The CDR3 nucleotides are TGTGCCACCAGTGACCCTGGGACTAGCGGGAACACAGATACGCAGTATTTT.